Shown below are 13 T cell receptor beta chains from a single sample sequenced in a study of cytomegalovirus exposure and HLA in healthy donors. In the PCR, 60 Vbeta and 13 Jbeta primers were used. Clones were sequenced by immunoSEQ multiplex PCR, and TCRdb holds only the in-frame ones, with some missing. The sample records some 120,000 clones, 75% to 85% being singletons. Sequenced: PBMCs. These TCRs come from a man aged 25-45 years in good health and CMV-seropositive.

This rearrangement joins TRBV6-6 to TRBJ2-1; TRBD2 matches at 10 bases. Germline assignment: CDR1 MNHNY and CDR2 SVGAGI (reference sequence). CDR3 length: 16 residues. Unmatched junction bases numbered 14, after V lost 5 bases and J lost 10 bases. CDR3 sequence: CASSMPLAGARGEQFF. Here the CDR3 DNA reads TGTGCCAGCAGTATGCCGCTAGCGGGGGCCCGGGGAGAGCAGTTCTTC.

Note on this clone: A read error may explain this, as a much larger clone is one base away. J is TRBJ2-7 and V is TRBV6-1; D perhaps matches TRBD2 (5 bases). The germline V gene has CDR1 MNHNS and CDR2 SASEGT. The V end was cut by 5 bases, the J end by 7 bases, with 9 bases between. The CDR3 extends over 11 amino acids. CDR3 residues: CASSTGLEQYF. CDR3 DNA sequence: TGTGCCAGCAGTACCGGACTGGAGCAGTACTTC.

The chain employs TRBV7-8 and TRBJ1-4; D not certain. This CDR3 comprises 15 residues. The V gene's germline CDR1 is SGHVS and CDR2 FQNEAQ. V dropped 3 bases and J dropped 4 bases, with 12 bases sitting between them. The CDR3 is CASSLMSSINEKLFF. The CDR3, as DNA: TGTGCCAGCAGCTTGATGTCGAGTATTAATGAAAAACTGTTTTTT.

The chain is built from TRBV14 and TRBJ2-3, with a possible D match to TRBD2 (6 bases). The germline CDR1 and CDR2 sequences are SGHDN and FVKESK. V lost 5 bases, J lost 5 bases, and 11 bases lay in between. There are 13 residues in the CDR3. CDR3 nucleotides: TGTGCCAGCAGCGGCGGGGCGGTAGATACGCAGTATTTT. Amino acids: CASSGGAVDTQYF.

The chain has TRBV9 and TRBJ2-1; 7 nucleotides agree with TRBD1. Germline CDR1 SGDLS, CDR2 YYNGEE. V lost 3 bases and J lost 10; bases outside the gene matches: 7. The CDR3 extends over 13 amino acids. The DNA for the CDR3 is TGTGCCAGCAGCGCCCGACAGGGTATCGAGCAGTTCTTC. Protein product: CASSARQGIEQFF.

The J gene is TRBJ2-7, the V gene TRBV27; 7 bases are a match to TRBD1. Germline CDR1 is MNHEY and CDR2 is SMNVEV (reference sequence). The CDR3 contains 15 residues. The junction had 10 bases not matched to a gene; V was cut back by 5 bases and J by 3 bases. CDR3 loop: CASSPLTGAHYEQYF. CDR3 DNA: TGTGCCAGCAGTCCTCTAACAGGGGCCCACTACGAGCAGTACTTC.

The chain couples TRBV7-9 to TRBJ2-3; D might be TRBD2 (6 bases). Germline V gene lookup returns CDR1 SEHNR and CDR2 FQNEAQ (reference sequence). This CDR3 comprises 13 residues. The V end lost 3 bases, the J end lost 4 bases, and 8 bases lay between the germline ends. The CDR3 region has the DNA TGTGCCAGCAGCTTGTCTAGCGCAGATACGCAGTATTTT. Encoded protein: CASSLSSADTQYF.

CDR3 sequence: CAWTATGAGNTIYF. CDR3 sequence (DNA): TGTGCCTGGACCGCGACAGGAGCTGGAAACACCATATATTTT. The gene calls are TRBV30 and TRBJ1-3; possible D gene TRBD1, 6 bases. V lost 4 bases to trimming and J lost 2 bases, with 12 bases between them. Germline CDR1 is GTSNPN and CDR2 is SVGIG (reference sequence). The CDR3 spans 14 residues.

The chain recombines TRBV25-1 with TRBJ2-7; D gene unclear. Germline V CDR1 and CDR2: MGHDK, SYGVNS. The length of the CDR3 is 14 residues. V lost 3 bases to trimming and J lost 0 bases, with 9 bases between them. CDR3 DNA sequence: TGTGCCAGCAGTGATTACAGTAGCTCCTACGAGCAGTACTTC. Protein sequence: CASSDYSSSYEQYF.

This clone was seen only a few times. The V gene is TRBV5-1, the J gene TRBJ2-2; TRBD2 is a possible D gene (6 bases). Germline loops: CDR1 SGHRS, CDR2 YFSETQ. The CDR3 has 15 amino acids. V was cut by 0 bases and J by 8 bases, with 14 bases left in between. The CDR3 sequence: CASSLDLATGGELFF. In nucleotides, the CDR3 is TGCGCCAGCAGCTTGGACCTAGCGACCGGGGGGGAGCTGTTTTTT.

The chain has TRBV11-1 and TRBJ1-1, with D tentatively TRBD1 (5 bases). Germline-derived CDR1 and CDR2 are SGHAT and FQDESV (reference sequence). The CDR3 has 13 residues. V was pared by 3 bases and J by 11 bases, with 16 bases between. CDR3 coding DNA: TGTGCCAGCAGCTTGGAAACAGGAGGGAACGCTTTCTTT. It encodes CASSLETGGNAFF. The whole variable domain, filled in from reference TRBV11-1 and TRBJ1-1, reads EAEVAQSPRYKITEKSQAVAFWCDPISGHATLYWYRQILGQGPELLVQFQDESVVDDSQLPKDRFSAERLKGVDSTLKIQPAELGDSAMYLCASSLETGGNAFFGQGTRLTVV.

V and J are TRBV27 and TRBJ2-2; D is unresolved. V dropped 8 bases and J dropped 4 bases, with 14 bases sitting between them. There are 14 residues in the CDR3. Germline CDR1 is MNHEY and CDR2 is SMNVEV (reference sequence). CDR3 nucleotide sequence: TGTGCCAGCGCCCTCTTCCGGAGCACCGGGGAGCTGTTTTTT. Its translation is CASALFRSTGELFF.

About this clone itself: Compared with germline, one end of the junction differs, possibly owing to a read error. J is TRBJ2-6 and V is TRBV6-1; D possibly corresponds to TRBD1 (6 bases). The CDR3 loop spans 17 amino acids. Germline V CDR1 and CDR2: MNHNS, SASEGT. CDR3 amino acids: CASSELGARSGANGLTF. The CDR3 nucleotides are TGTGCCAGCAGTGAATTGGGGGCTCGCTCTGGGGCCAACGGCCTGACTTTC.